This T cell receptor (beta chain) stems from a study of blood T cell repertoires in COVID-19. On the study more broadly: Donors in the United States, Italy and Spain gave samples during acute or convalescent COVID-19. The cDNA or gDNA used as material had been derived from T cells, B-cell-depleted T cells, or PBMCs.

This CDR3 comprises 15 residues. Germline V gene sequence: CDR1 MNHEY, CDR2 SVGAGI. Trimming at V came to 6 bases and at J to 5 bases, leaving 11 bases not matched to a gene. Clones were read by immunoSEQ multiplex PCR, and TCRdb kept only the in-frame ones, dropping some. This repertoire shows 250,000 to 350,000 clones, 75% to 90% found once; its top ten account for around 13%. The sample taken for sequencing was peripheral blood. The chain links TRBV6-5 to TRBJ1-2; 8 nucleotides agree with TRBD1. The clonotype was recovered from a woman aged 60-75 years with acute or convalescent COVID-19. CDR3 region: CASSRSQGAYYGYTF. CDR3 DNA sequence: TGTGCCAGCAGCCGAAGCCAGGGGGCTTATTATGGCTACACCTTC.